This note documents a single T cell receptor (beta chain) sequence. This clone turned up a few times. It has no known antigen specificity. Base qualities are missing; no much larger clone stands one base away. The record originates from a study of blood T cell repertoires in COVID-19 (dated by TCRdb to 2020 to 2021). Notes on the research overall: Samples covering the acute and convalescent phases of COVID-19 were provided by collaborators in the United States, Italy and Spain. Subjects who had been exposed to COVID-19, were actively infected with it, or had recovered from it provided the deeply sampled blood TCRbeta repertoires that made up the dataset. The prospective study material was composed of cDNA or gDNA derived from T cells, B-cell-depleted T cells, or PBMCs. HLA class I and class II types, where available, came from metadata supplied by the sample provider rather than from assay-based typing. Sample metadata almost always included a de-identified subject ID, COVID-19 status, age in years and sex. Samples came from the ongoing ImmuneRACE study (first 160 participants) plus 1,254 subjects from 6 global collaborators. The repertoires were released in a freely available public database meant as a resource for research on the immune response to SARS-CoV-2. What the study reported, not specific to this receptor: How much clinical and demographic metadata was included differed by source and by participant, and the metadata was provided uncurated.

V is clipped by 1 base and J by 8 bases, and the sequence between their germline boundaries is 8 bases long. Inclusive of the bounding cysteine and phenylalanine, the CDR3 is 13 residues long. This entry keeps only the CDR3 DNA: 39 bases, framed from base 1. From the germline V gene, CDR1 is LGHNA and CDR2 is YSLEER. The immunoSEQ Assay, a bias-controlled multiplex PCR, was used to amplify TCRbeta CDR3 regions from genomic DNA. From the authors' description of their analysis: The number of nucleated cells in each sample was estimated by amplification of reference gene primers within the assay. To quantify the absolute abundance of each unique TCRbeta CDR3 rearrangement, sequence reads were collapsed and filtered. For each sample, productive Simpson clonality was calculated by taking the square root of Simpson's diversity index across productive rearrangements. The table was pulled from immuneACCESS by TCRdb, which kept in-frame rearrangements only. Such tables lose some clones; where checked, under half of the loss comes from unresolved V genes, and the rest has no known cause. From that table come the V and J calls and clone size; the DNA was used to work out D and trimming. Across this sample there are 150,000 to 200,000 clones, with approximately 82% seen only once. 3.6% of the sample is in the top ten clones.

Participants in the prospective study were enrolled through a virtual design, were aged roughly 18 to 100 years, and lived in under 25 United States geographic areas. In the prospective study, cohorts were assigned on the basis of participant-reported clinical history obtained from a screening survey and a study questionnaire. In the prospective study, mobile phlebotomists collected whole blood, serum and a nasopharyngeal or oropharyngeal swab from each participant. Over a roughly 2-month period, participants in the prospective study had the option of providing additional blood draws and questionnaires. Blood samples from the prospective study were shipped frozen or at room temperature prior to DNA extraction.

Sample: PBMCs or T cells enriched from blood (not recorded which). The TCR comes from a woman in her forties or fifties in a cohort exposed to, infected with or recovered from COVID-19 (not recorded which). The chain couples TRBV4-3 to TRBJ1-4; too little of a D gene remains to name it. Here is the DNA: TGCGCCAGCAGCCAAGCCTGGGAGGAAAAACTGTTTTTT. The encoded protein is CASSQAWEEKLFF.